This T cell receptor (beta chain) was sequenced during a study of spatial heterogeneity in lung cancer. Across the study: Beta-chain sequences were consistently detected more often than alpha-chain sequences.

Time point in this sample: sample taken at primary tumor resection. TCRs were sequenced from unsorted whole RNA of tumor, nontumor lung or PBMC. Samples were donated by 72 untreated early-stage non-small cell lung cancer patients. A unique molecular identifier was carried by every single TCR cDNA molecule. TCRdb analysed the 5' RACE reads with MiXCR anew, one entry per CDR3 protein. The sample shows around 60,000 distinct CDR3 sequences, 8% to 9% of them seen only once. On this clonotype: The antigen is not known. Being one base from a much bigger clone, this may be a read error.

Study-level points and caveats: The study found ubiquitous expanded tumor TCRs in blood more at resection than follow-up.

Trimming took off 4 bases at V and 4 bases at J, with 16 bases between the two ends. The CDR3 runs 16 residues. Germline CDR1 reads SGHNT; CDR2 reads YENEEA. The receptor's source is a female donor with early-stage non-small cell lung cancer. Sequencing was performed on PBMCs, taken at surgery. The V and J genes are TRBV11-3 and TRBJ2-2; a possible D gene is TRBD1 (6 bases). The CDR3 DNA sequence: TGTGCCAGCAGCTCCACCGGGACACCGATCACCGGGGAGCTGTTTTTT. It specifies CASSSTGTPITGELFF.